This T cell receptor (beta chain) was recovered during a study of beta chain features in type 1 diabetes (dated by TCRdb to between 2017 and 2018). Context from the whole study: Mean age, gender distribution, total cell number and subset yield were not different between patients and healthy donors. A total of over 90,000,000 sorted cells were examined across all samples, and a strong correlation was observed between cell number per subset and RNA yield. In the study, recently diagnosed type 1 diabetes patients and matched healthy donors were compared on the TCRB repertoires of their sorted circulating CD4+ T cell subsets. Regulatory and stem cell-like memory subsets were obtained from only 8 patients and about 8 healthy donors, while naive and central memory subsets were obtained from all 28 donors. Findings and caveats that apply to the study as a whole: Naive, central memory and regulatory TCRB repertoires appeared to be more similar among patients than among healthy donors. Sequencing cDNA rather than genomic DNA could over-represent highly expressing activated cells, although activation and CD3 levels did not differ between groups. Because small numbers of individuals were included in the HLA sub-analyses, any influence of HLA type on TCRB rearrangement was left unresolved. In all four CD4+ subsets, TCRB CDR3 length was moderately but significantly shorter in type 1 diabetes patients. At VDJ recombination sites, patients with type 1 diabetes made fewer insertions and deleted more nucleotides, a pattern implying thymic rearrangement abnormalities. PCR may preferentially amplify shorter templates, but because patient and control samples were amplified and corrected together, any resulting skew would affect both groups equally.

From the cysteine up to the phenylalanine, the CDR3 has a length of 15 residues. The CDR3 DNA has 45 bases and is translated from base 1. Trimmed from V: 5 bases; trimmed from J: 7 bases; junction bases lacking a gene match: 10. Based on the germline V gene, the CDR1 and CDR2 sequences are SGHTA and FQGNSA. Each donor gave one peripheral blood draw, approximately 100 mL on average, collected into heparinised tubes. A BD FACSAria II was used to sort naive, central memory, regulatory and stem cell-like memory CD4+ T cells with a panel that included CD45RO, CCR7, CD25, CD127, CD95 and CD27. Purity was above 98% for every sorted population. PBMCs were isolated immediately by Lymphoprep density gradient centrifugation and stained directly without culture. Samples were stained and sorted in pairs, with one healthy donor and one patient per experiment, so that batch effects were minimized. All of the isolated RNA was reverse transcribed with the High Capacity cDNA Reverse Transcription Kit, so expressed TCRB transcripts were sequenced. Naive, central memory and regulatory T cell samples underwent deep immunoSEQ sequencing, averaging about 3.57 million total reads per sample. Sorted cells were lysed in RLT buffer and RNA was extracted with DNase-treated RNeasy Micro or Mini kits, depending on cell number. Each cell subset was processed separately to prevent cross-contamination, with patient and healthy donor samples processed together. The immunoSEQ multiplex PCR was used to amplify TCRB sequences from cDNA, yielding 87-bp fragments that span the CDR3 region. Sequencing of the amplicons was performed on the Illumina HiSeq platform. The authors processed their data as follows. Synthetic template baselines were used to correct PCR bias computationally, reads within Hamming distance 2 were collapsed together, and singletons that could not be merged were discarded. Reads were aligned to IMGT to assign V, D and J genes, CDR3 length, and insertions or deletions at six rearrangement sites. Within each subset, clonotype counts were normalized to sorted cell number, and only after that were true diversity and Gini coefficients computed with the tcR R package. The overlap coefficient, calculated on TCRB nucleotide sequences, was used to quantify repertoire sharing. TCRdb stores this immuneACCESS table with in-frame sequences only. Part of the clones is absent; in the studies checked, under half of the shortfall reflects unresolved V genes, and no reason is known for the rest. Clonal size and the V and J genes are those of that table, whereas D and trimming came from the DNA. Recorded for this sample are nearly 350,000 clones; roughly 8% of them occurred a single time. Less than 0.5% of the sample is held by the ten biggest clonotypes.

Regarding this clone: The antigen it binds to is not known. The record has no base qualities; no much larger clone is one base away.

The sample comprised central memory CD4+ T cells from blood. The V and J genes are TRBV7-2 and TRBJ1-2, with 10 bases matching TRBD1. The TCR sequence derives from a young woman in good health. The bases read TGTGCCAGCAGCGCGAGGACAGGGGGTAGAGGTGGCTACACCTTC. The resulting protein is CASSARTGGRGGYTF. Beyond the CDR3, the reference TRBV7-2 and TRBJ1-2 genes provide the residues; the full variable domain reads: GAGVSQSPSNKVTEKGKDVELRCDPISGHTALYWYRQSLGQGLEFLIYFQGNSAPDKSGLPSDRFSAERTGGSVSTLTIQRTQQEDSAVYLCASSARTGGRGGYTFGSGTRLTVV.